This T cell receptor beta chain was captured in a study of response to subunit inactivated influenza vaccine listed by TCRdb under 2018. Background for the entire study: Deep quantitative T cell receptor repertoire profiling was used in the study to track responses to a trivalent subunit inactivated influenza vaccine.

Receptor amplification or capture employed RT-PCR. TCRdb records Illumina HiSeq 2500 as the sequencer. The public sequencing data were trimmed at Q25 with fastp and processed into clonotypes with MiXCR by TCRdb, which kept only in-frame beta chains. CDR3 protein sequences are deduplicated, and each keeps its most common genes and DNA. This sample is represented by approximately 700,000 distinct CDR3 sequences; approximately 13% of them were singletons. Together, the top ten hold around 6.5% of the sample. Between the V and J ends, shortened by 5 bases and 0 bases respectively, the junction contains 10 bases. Based on the germline V gene, the CDR1 and CDR2 sequences are MNHNS and SASEGT. CDR3 length: 14 amino acids, cysteine to phenylalanine. Only the CDR3 portion is preserved as DNA: 42 bases, with reading frame beginning at the first base. What the authors observed across the whole study: It was suggested by the authors that each seasonal influenza vaccination may recruit only a limited number of new T cells.

This clonotype was seen a handful of times. Its antigen specificity is not known. No quality values exist for individual bases; no much larger clone is one base distant. The chain is assembled from TRBV6-1 and TRBJ1-1; no D gene is confidently identified. Sequencing was performed on PBMCs from blood, taken roughly 2 weeks before vaccination. This clonotype was sampled from a man aged 45 to 65 who received an inactivated influenza vaccine. Donor details come from another sample of the same person, matched by shared clones. The DNA is as follows: TGTGCCAGCAGTCCCCGGCTCGTGAACACTGAAGCTTTCTTT. This codes for CASSPRLVNTEAFF.